This T cell receptor beta chain was sequenced during a study of cytomegalovirus exposure and HLA in healthy donors. Study-wide background: Genetic ancestry analysis placed approximately 80% of the 300 to 500 donors that were genotyped in the Caucasian-associated cluster. The study, taken as a whole, reports: Most of the CMV-associated TCR beta chains (in a later analysis) appeared to be HLA-restricted. An Asian-associated ancestry cluster reportedly showed fewer N-insertions than the approximately 700-donor mean in a later analysis.

It was with 60 Vbeta and 13 Jbeta primers that the PCR ran. The table came from immunoSEQ multiplex PCR; TCRdb's copy has only in-frame clones and leaves some out. The data hold 160,000 or so clones, with 80% to 90% observed a single time. This CDR3 has 15 amino acids. V was shortened by 0 bases and J by 4 bases, with 11 bases between the two germline ends. Germline V gene data show CDR1 as LNHDA and CDR2 as SQIVND (reference sequence). This clone was observed once. Its antigen remains unknown. The sequencing input was PBMCs. This chain connects TRBV19 to TRBJ2-3; D is unclear. This clonotype was obtained from a woman under 30 in good health and CMV-seronegative. The CDR3 spells CASSIDHDMADTQYF. The CDR3 DNA reads TGTGCCAGTAGTATAGATCATGACATGGCAGATACGCAGTATTTT. Full variable domain (outside the CDR3, taken from reference TRBV19 and TRBJ2-3): DGGITQSPKYLFRKEGQNVTLSCEQNLNHDAMYWYRQDPGQGLRLIYYSQIVNDFQKGDIAEGYSVSREKKESFPLTVTSAQKNPTAFYLCASSIDHDMADTQYFGPGTRLTVL.